This T cell receptor (beta chain) was documented in a study of blood T cell repertoires in COVID-19. Study as a whole: Acute and convalescent COVID-19 specimens originated in the United States, Italy and Spain. From T cells, B-cell-depleted T cells, or PBMCs came the material, which was cDNA or gDNA.

Clones were sequenced by immunoSEQ multiplex PCR, and TCRdb holds only the in-frame ones, with some missing. The sample yields fewer than 300,000 clones, approximately 86% seen once. CDR3 size: 15 residues. Trimming removed 4 bases from V and 6 bases from J; junction bases left unmatched: 6. Germline CDR1 is LGHNA and CDR2 is YSLEER. The chain has TRBV4-3 and TRBJ2-1, with 10 bases that match TRBD2. The sequencing input was peripheral blood. The source of this sequence is a woman under 30 with acute or convalescent COVID-19. CDR3 sequence (DNA): TGCGCCAGCAGCCGCCGGACTAGCGGTATCAATGAGCAGTTCTTC. It yields the protein CASSRRTSGINEQFF.